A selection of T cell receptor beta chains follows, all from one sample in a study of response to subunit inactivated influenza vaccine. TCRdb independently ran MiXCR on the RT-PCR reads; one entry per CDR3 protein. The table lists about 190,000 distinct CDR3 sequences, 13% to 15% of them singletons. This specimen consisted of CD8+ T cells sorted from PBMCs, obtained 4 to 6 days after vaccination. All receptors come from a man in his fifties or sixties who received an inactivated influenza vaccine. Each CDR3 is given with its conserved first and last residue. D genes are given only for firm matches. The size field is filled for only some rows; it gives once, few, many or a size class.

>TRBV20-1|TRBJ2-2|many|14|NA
TGCAGTGCTAGAGACTTCATGAACACCGGGGAGCTGTTTTTT
CSARDFMNTGELFF
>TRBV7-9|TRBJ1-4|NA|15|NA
TGTGCCAGCAGCCCCCCTCTTGCAACTAATGAAAAACTGTTTTTT
CASSPPLATNEKLFF
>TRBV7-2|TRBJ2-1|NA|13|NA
TGTGCCAGCAGCCCTTTTAGCAACGGTGAGCAGTTCTTC
CASSPFSNGEQFF
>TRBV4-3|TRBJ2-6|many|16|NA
TGCGCCAGCAGCCAAGATTCCCGCTCTGGGGCCAACGTCCTGACTTTC
CASSQDSRSGANVLTF
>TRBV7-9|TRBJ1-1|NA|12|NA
TGTGCCAGCAGCCGTGGGTCCCCTGAAGCTTTCTTT
CASSRGSPEAFF
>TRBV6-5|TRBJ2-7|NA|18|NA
TGTGCCAGCAGTTACGCATTACCGGGGGGCGCGCTATCCTACGAGCAGTACTTC
CASSYALPGGALSYEQYF
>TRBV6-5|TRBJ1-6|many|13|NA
TGTGCCAGCAGTTACGAGGAAAGATCACCCCTCCACTTT
CASSYEERSPLHF
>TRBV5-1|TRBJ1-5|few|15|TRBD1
TGCGCCAGCAGCTTGGAGGGGACAGGTCCCGAGACCCAGCATTTT
CASSLEGTGPETQHF
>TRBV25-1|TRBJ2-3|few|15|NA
TGTGCCAGCAGTGGCCTAGTAGCGCCCCAGGATACGCAGTATTTT
CASSGLVAPQDTQYF
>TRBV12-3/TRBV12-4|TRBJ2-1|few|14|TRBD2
TGTGCCAGCAGTAAGGGACTAGCGGGGCCAGAGCAGTTCTTC
CASSKGLAGPEQFF
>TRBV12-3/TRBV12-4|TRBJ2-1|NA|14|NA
TGTGCCAGCAGTTTAGCGGGGGCCAACAATGAGCAGTTCTTC
CASSLAGANNEQFF
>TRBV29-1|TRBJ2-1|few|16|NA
TGCAGCGTTGAATATGATTGGGAAATGGTATACAATGAGCAGTTCTTC
CSVEYDWEMVYNEQFF
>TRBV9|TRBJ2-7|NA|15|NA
TGTGCCAGCAGCGCCGGAGGCAGTCCTTCCTACGAGCAGTACTTC
CASSAGGSPSYEQYF
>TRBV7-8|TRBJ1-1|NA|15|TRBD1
TGTGCCAGCAGCACCGGGACAGGGGGCCCCACTGAAGCTTTCTTT
CASSTGTGGPTEAFF
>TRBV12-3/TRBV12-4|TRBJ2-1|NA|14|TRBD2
TGTGCCAGCAGTTTGAGGCGGGAGAATGATGAGCAGTTCTTC
CASSLRRENDEQFF
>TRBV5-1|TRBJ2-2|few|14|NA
TGCGCCAGCAGCCTTTACACAAACACCGGGGAGCTGTTTTTT
CASSLYTNTGELFF
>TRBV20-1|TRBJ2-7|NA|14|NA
TGCAGTGTTACGAGCCTACAGACCATCTACGAGCAGTACTTC
CSVTSLQTIYEQYF
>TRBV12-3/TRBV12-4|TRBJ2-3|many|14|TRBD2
TGTGCCAGCAGTTTAGGTCTAGCGGGGGCCCCACGGTATTTT
CASSLGLAGAPRYF
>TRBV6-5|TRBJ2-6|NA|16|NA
TGTTCCAGCAGTTACTTCGCAGGGTCTGGGGCCAACGTCCTGACTTTC
CSSSYFAGSGANVLTF
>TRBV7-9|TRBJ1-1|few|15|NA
TGTGCCAGCAGCGGGGGGGGGACTCACATTGCTGAAGCTTTCTTT
CASSGGGTHIAEAFF
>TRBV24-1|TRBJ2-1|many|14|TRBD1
TGTGCCACCAGTGATTTGACTAGGGGGCCTGAGCAGTTCTTC
CATSDLTRGPEQFF
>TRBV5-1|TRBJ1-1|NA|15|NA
TGCGCCAGCAGCCTAGGGGGTTTTGGGAGCACTGAAGCTTTCTTT
CASSLGGFGSTEAFF
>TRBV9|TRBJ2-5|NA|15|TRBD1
TGTGCCAGCAGCCCAGGGACAGGAGGAGAAGAGACCCAGTACTTC
CASSPGTGGEETQYF
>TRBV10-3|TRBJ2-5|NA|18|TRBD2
TGTGCCATCAGTGAGCTATACCTAGCGGGGGGGCTCCAAGAGACCCAGTACTTC
CAISELYLAGGLQETQYF
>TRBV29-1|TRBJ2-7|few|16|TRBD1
TGCAGCGTTGAAGACCAGGGGGGGACAGGGGCCTACGAGCAGTACTTC
CSVEDQGGTGAYEQYF
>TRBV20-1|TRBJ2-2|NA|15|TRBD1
TGCAGTGCTAGAGATGGGGACAGAAACACCGGGGAGCTGTTTTTT
CSARDGDRNTGELFF
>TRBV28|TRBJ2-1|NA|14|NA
TGTGCCAGCAGTCTCAGGGTCCAGAACAATGAGCAGTTCTTC
CASSLRVQNNEQFF